This T cell receptor beta chain was captured by sequencing in a study of shared clonotypes between healthy human individuals. Per germline, CDR1 MDHEN and CDR2 SYDVKM. CDR3 length: 14 amino acids. The ends were cut back, 2 bases at V and 0 bases at J, with 8 bases in the middle. CD8 cells classed as naive were CD45RO-negative and positively selected for CCR7, excluding terminally differentiated effector memory CD45RA+ cells. About 30,000 T cell genomes (around 0.2 ug DNA) went into each sorted-subset replicate. The repertoire was sequenced with immunoSEQ multiplex PCR; TCRdb's copy has only in-frame clones and lacks some. The sample lists approximately 650,000 clones, 95% occurring once.

The receptor was derived from a woman aged 30 to 39 in good health. Input material: naive CD8+ T cells sorted from blood. The rearrangement links TRBV28 to TRBJ2-7; the D gene is possibly TRBD1 (7 bases). The CDR3 protein is CASSLQGGSYEQYF. As DNA, the CDR3 is TGTGCCAGCAGTTTACAGGGGGGCTCCTACGAGCAGTACTTC.